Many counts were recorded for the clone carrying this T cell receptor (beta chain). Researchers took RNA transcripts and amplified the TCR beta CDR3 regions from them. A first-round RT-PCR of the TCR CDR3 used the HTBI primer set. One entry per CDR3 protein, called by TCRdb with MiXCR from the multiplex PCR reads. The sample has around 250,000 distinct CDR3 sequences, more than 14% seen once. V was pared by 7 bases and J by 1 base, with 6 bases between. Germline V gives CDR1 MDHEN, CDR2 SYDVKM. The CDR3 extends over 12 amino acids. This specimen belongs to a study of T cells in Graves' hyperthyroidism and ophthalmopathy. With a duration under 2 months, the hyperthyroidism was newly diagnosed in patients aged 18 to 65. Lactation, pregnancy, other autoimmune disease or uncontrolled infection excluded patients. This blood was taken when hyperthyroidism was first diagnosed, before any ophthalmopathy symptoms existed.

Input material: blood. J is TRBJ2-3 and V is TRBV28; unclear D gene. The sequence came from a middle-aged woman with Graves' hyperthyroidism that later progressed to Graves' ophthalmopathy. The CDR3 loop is CASNPGTDTQYF. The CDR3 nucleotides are TGTGCCAGCAACCCAGGCACAGATACGCAGTATTTT.